This T cell receptor beta chain emerged from a study of blood T cell repertoires in COVID-19 (dated by TCRdb to the early 2020s). For the study in its entirety: The collaborator samples originated in the United States, Italy and Spain and spanned the acute and convalescent phases of COVID-19. The material from the prospective study consisted of cDNA or gDNA derived from T cells, B-cell-depleted T cells, or PBMCs. Nearly every sample came with metadata listing a de-identified subject ID, COVID-19 status, age in years and sex. Subjects who had been exposed to COVID-19, were actively infected with it, or had recovered from it provided the deeply sampled blood TCRbeta repertoires that made up the dataset. The samples were drawn from the first 160 participants of the ongoing ImmuneRACE study and from 1,200 or so subjects provided by 6 global collaborators. The repertoires were made available in a free public database intended to serve as a resource for research on the immune response to SARS-CoV-2. HLA class I and class II types, where available, came from metadata supplied by the sample provider rather than from assay-based typing.

TCRbeta CDR3 regions were amplified from genomic DNA by means of the immunoSEQ Assay, a bias-controlled multiplex PCR. The published analysis was carried out like this. Within the assay, amplification of reference gene primers was used to estimate how many nucleated cells each sample contained. To quantify the absolute abundance of each unique TCRbeta CDR3 rearrangement, sequence reads were collapsed and filtered. For each sample, productive Simpson clonality was calculated by taking the square root of Simpson's diversity index across productive rearrangements. TCRdb took over this immuneACCESS table, retaining in-frame rearrangements with V and J assigned. Such tables are incomplete; in checked studies, under half of the missing clones stem from an unresolved V gene, and the remainder is unexplained. V and J calls and clone size are copied from that table; D and trimming were computed from the DNA. The table for this sample lists approximately 280,000 clones; 85% to 90% of them were counted only once. Of the sample, 1.5% to 2% falls within the top ten clones.

Note on this clone: Its antigen remains unidentified. It has no much larger one-base neighbor in the sample; base qualities were not kept.

The study at large found these results: The amount of clinical and demographic metadata varied by source and participant and was provided uncurated.

Enrolling through a virtual design, the prospective study's participants ranged in age from roughly 18 to 95 years and lived across 24 United States geographic areas. To assign participants to cohorts, the prospective study relied on clinical history that participants themselves reported in a screening survey and a study questionnaire. For ImmuneRACE Cohort 3, a participant was defined as recovered based on two consecutive negative NP/OP PCR tests, clearance by a healthcare professional, or resolution of symptoms. Mobile phlebotomists in the prospective study collected whole blood, serum and a nasopharyngeal or oropharyngeal swab from every participant. Over a roughly two-month period, participants in the prospective study had the option of providing additional blood draws and questionnaires. Prospective study blood samples were shipped either frozen or at room temperature before DNA extraction.

Sequencing used PBMCs or T cells enriched from blood (not recorded which). This TCR was sampled from a woman aged 55-70 years who had recovered from COVID-19.

The CDR3 here reads CAGFNGDSGGYGYTF. Read as DNA, the sequence is TGTGCCGGCTTTAACGGGGACAGCGGCGGCTATGGCTACACCTTC. This chain joins TRBV7-9 to TRBJ1-2; TRBD1 fits 7 bases in the junction. V trim: 11 bases; J trim: 4 bases; unmatched bases: 16. The germline V gene (reference sequence) yields SEHNR for CDR1 and FQNEAQ for CDR2. CDR3 length: 15 amino acids, cysteine to phenylalanine. Only the CDR3 DNA stays, 45 bases, in frame from base 1.